This T cell receptor beta chain was identified during a study of T cell changes during pregnancy in multiple sclerosis. Germline CDR1 and CDR2: MNHNY and SVGAGI (reference sequence). V was cut by 0 bases and J by 4 bases, with 7 bases left in between. The CDR3 has 13 residues. Data came from immunoSEQ multiplex PCR; TCRdb stores just in-frame clones and leaves some out. This sample has about 59,000 clones, with approximately 90% found just once. This specimen was peripheral blood, taken in the second trimester of pregnancy. J is TRBJ2-7 and V is TRBV6-6; D gene unclear. The receptor was derived from a female donor in good health, enrolled as a control in a pregnancy study. The CDR3 bases are TGTGCCAGCAGTTACTCCTACTATTACGAGCAGTACTTC. As protein: CASSYSYYYEQYF.